This T cell receptor beta chain was captured by sequencing in a study of T cells expressing NK-cell markers. Across the whole study: Sorted CD3+CD56+NKG2C+, CD3+CD56+NKG2C- and CD3+CD56-NKG2C+ T cells supplied TCR beta repertoires. One of the eight sequenced donors was seronegative, whereas the other seven were HCMV-seropositive. Study-level results: Roughly 6 donors had dominant NKG2C+ clonotypes that comprised about 1.0-7.0% of their CD8+ T cells. A handful of donors showed these clonotypes also leading the CD3+CD56-NKG2C+ fraction.

Remarks on this clonotype: Its antigen remains unidentified.

Germline CDR1 is LGHNA and CDR2 is YSLEER. The length of the CDR3 is 15 residues. TCRdb reprocessed the 5' RACE reads; each CDR3 protein has one entry and no DNA is given. This repertoire comprises over 100,000 distinct CDR3 sequences; its ten largest clones make up about a fifth. The chain carries TRBV4-3 and TRBJ2-2. The specimen was blood T cells: a sorted CD56 or NKG2C T cell subset, CD4+ or CD8+ T cells, or bulk PBMC T cells (not recorded which). This TCR was recovered from a woman between 18 and 69 years old in good health. The CDR3 loop reads CASSQAYPDTGELFF.